The 32 T cell receptor beta chains given below trace back to one sample, sequenced in a study of a mutant IDH1 vaccine in newly diagnosed glioma. The time point here: week 35, safety follow-up. Mutant IDH1 20-mer peptide, at 300 ug, made up each vaccine dose, with topical imiquimod. For these TCRs, the target antigens are not known. The method was immunoSEQ multiplex PCR; TCRdb's version includes in-frame clones alone and lacks a portion of them. The table has over 40,000 clones, 80% to 90% seen once. The material was PBMCs, obtained from a glioma patient whose treatment included an IDH1 peptide vaccine. The receptors derive from a man aged 40-55 years with glioma.

This chain connects TRBV4-1 to TRBJ2-5; tentatively, D is TRBD1 (6 bases). V was cut by 4 bases and J by 2 bases, with 8 bases left in between. The CDR3 is made up of 13 amino acids. Germline CDR1 and CDR2: MGHRA and YSYEKL. The CDR3 spells CASSPDRQETQYF. The CDR3 region has the DNA TGCGCCAGCAGCCCGGACAGACAAGAGACCCAGTACTTC.

This clone was observed a single time. The genes are TRBV28 and TRBJ2-7; D gene ambiguous. The CDR3 is 13 amino acids. From germline, CDR1 is MDHEN and CDR2 SYDVKM. V lost 5 bases, J lost 6 bases, and 14 bases lay in between. The DNA of the CDR3 is TGTGCCAGCAGTCCCCCGAGATCAGGCGAGCAGTACGTC. Translating it yields CASSPPRSGEQYV.

The chain couples TRBV2 to TRBJ1-4; D remains ambiguous. The CDR3 loop spans 14 amino acids. V was shortened by 7 bases and J by 13 bases, with 22 bases between the two germline ends. Germline V gene data show CDR1 as SNHLY and CDR2 as FYNNEI. The CDR3 reads CASTEHEKTRVLFF. CDR3 DNA: TGTGCCAGCACCGAGCACGAAAAGACCCGGGTACTGTTTTTT.

CDR3 sequence reads: CASRLTGWGQPQHF. CDR3 DNA sequence: TGTGCCAGCAGACTTACAGGGTGGGGTCAGCCCCAGCATTTT. V is TRBV28 and J is TRBJ1-5; the D gene is possibly TRBD1 (6 bases). The CDR3 runs 14 residues. The V gene's germline CDR1 is MDHEN and CDR2 SYDVKM. V dropped 6 bases and J dropped 6 bases, with 15 bases sitting between them.

The chain carries TRBV5-4 and TRBJ1-2; maybe TRBD1 (5 bases). V lost 4 bases and J lost 3, with 22 bases in between. The germline gives CDR1 SGHNT, CDR2 YYREEE (reference sequence). The CDR3 is 17 residues long. The CDR3: CASSHRDRRRDYYGYTF. The CDR3 nucleotides are TGTGCCAGCAGCCACCGTGATCGGCGCAGGGACTACTATGGCTACACCTTC.

CDR3 DNA: TGTGCCAGCAGCCAAGATAGAAGTCTGGCTAGCGGTCGCTCCTACGAGCAGTACTTC. It yields the protein CASSQDRSLASGRSYEQYF. V usage is TRBV14 and J usage is TRBJ2-7, with TRBD2 identical over 7 bases. CDR1 SGHDN and CDR2 FVKESK come from the germline V gene. The CDR3 extends over 19 amino acids. J lost 0 bases, V lost 0 bases, and 14 bases had no gene match. The complete variable domain, with remaining parts taken from reference TRBV14 and TRBJ2-7, reads EAGVTQFPSHSVIEKGQTVTLRCDPISGHDNLYWYRRVMGKEIKFLLHFVKESKQDESGMPNNRFLAERTGGTYSTLKVQPAELEDSGVYFCASSQDRSLASGRSYEQYFGPGTRLTVT.

V usage is TRBV5-6 and J usage is TRBJ2-2; 11 nucleotides agree with TRBD1. The CDR3 consists of 18 residues. With V trimmed by 4 bases and J by 0 bases, 8 bases remained unmatched. Germline CDR1 reads SGHDT; CDR2 reads YYEEEE. DNA of the CDR3: TGTGCCAGCAGCGTCGGGACAGGGGGAGACTCGAACACCGGGGAGCTGTTTTTT. This gives the protein CASSVGTGGDSNTGELFF.

The chain is built from TRBV19 and TRBJ1-1; D unclear. This CDR3 is built from 13 residues. Trimming took off 3 bases at V and 1 base at J, with 6 bases between the two ends. Germline V CDR1 and CDR2: LNHDA, SQIVND (reference sequence). DNA for the CDR3: TGTGCCAGTAGTATCGGGAAGAACACTGAAGCTTTCTTT. This translates into CASSIGKNTEAFF.

The chain couples TRBV27 to TRBJ2-1, with 8 bases matching TRBD2. Per the germline V gene, CDR1 is MNHEY and CDR2 is SMNVEV (reference sequence). V shed 5 bases and J 5 bases; nucleotides not matched to a gene: 11. This CDR3 is 16 amino acids long. The CDR3 nucleotides read TGTGCCAGCAGTAGTATAGCGGGAAGACAGGACAATGAGCAGTTCTTC. Its translation: CASSSIAGRQDNEQFF.

This clone was observed a single time. This sequence joins TRBV6-1 and TRBJ1-3; the D is unclear. This CDR3 is built from 12 residues. V lost 2 bases to trimming and J lost 8 bases, with 7 bases between them. Germline V lookup: CDR1 MNHNS, CDR2 SASEGT. The CDR3 sequence is CASSEKGDTIYF. CDR3 nucleotide sequence: TGTGCCAGCAGTGAAAAGGGCGACACCATATATTTT.

The chain employs TRBV7-9 and TRBJ2-2; perhaps TRBD1 as D (6 bases). Trimming took off 0 bases at V and 12 bases at J, with 11 bases between the two ends. CDR3 length: 13 residues. CDR1 and CDR2 from the germline V gene are SEHNR and FQNEAQ (reference sequence). The CDR3, as DNA: TGTGCCAGCAGCTTAGCGGGGGCGCGAAAGCTGTTTTTT. This codes for CASSLAGARKLFF.

This rearrangement joins TRBV5-5 to TRBJ2-2; no firm D call. This CDR3 spans 14 amino acids. Germline V gives CDR1 SGHKS, CDR2 YYEKEE (reference sequence). Trimming stripped 6 bases from V and 1 base from J, with 10 bases between. The CDR3 coding sequence is TGTGCCAGCACCTGGGCTGGGAACACCGGGGAGCTGTTTTTT. Translated: CASTWAGNTGELFF.

The genes are TRBV28 and TRBJ2-5; the match to TRBD1 covers 8 bases. V lost 6 bases to trimming and J lost 3 bases; unmatched junction nucleotides: 3. Per germline, CDR1 MDHEN and CDR2 SYDVKM. The CDR3 loop spans 13 amino acids. CDR3 nucleotide sequence: TGTGCCAGCAGCACGACAGGGGAAGAGACCCAGTACTTC. Amino acids: CASSTTGEETQYF.

The chain employs TRBV5-4 and TRBJ2-3; 10 bases agree with TRBD2. The junction had 3 bases not matched to a gene; V was cut back by 0 bases and J by 2 bases. This CDR3 is 16 amino acids long. Germline assignment: CDR1 SGHNT and CDR2 YYREEE (reference sequence). The chain's CDR3 is CASSLVSGGNTDTQYF. DNA for the CDR3: TGTGCCAGCAGCTTGGTTAGCGGGGGGAACACAGATACGCAGTATTTT.

The chain combines TRBV5-1 with TRBJ2-2, with D perhaps matching TRBD1 or TRBD2 (7 bases each). This CDR3 is built from 16 residues. In germline, CDR1 is SGHRS, CDR2 YFSETQ. V shed 0 bases and J shed 6 bases, with 15 bases lying between them. The CDR3 bases are TGCGCCAGCAGCTTGGAGGGAGGGGGCGCATCCGGGGAGCTGTTTTTT. Translating gives CASSLEGGGASGELFF.

V and J are TRBV10-3 and TRBJ1-2; D remains ambiguous. The CDR3 runs 13 residues. Germline CDR1 reads ENHRY; CDR2 reads SYGVKD. V lost 8 bases to trimming and J lost 8 bases, with 18 bases between them. Here the CDR3 DNA reads TGTGCCATCTCCGACGGCTCCAGTCGGGGCTACACCTTC. Translation: CAISDGSSRGYTF.

The CDR3 sequence is CEVGANTGELFF. The CDR3 DNA sequence: TGTGAGGTGGGGGCGAACACCGGGGAGCTGTTTTTT. The chain uses TRBV6-1 and TRBJ2-2; tentatively, D is TRBD1 or TRBD2 (5 bases each). CDR3 size: 12 residues. Germline V CDR1 and CDR2: MNHNS, SASEGT.

The chain recombines TRBV27 with TRBJ2-7; D gene ambiguous. The germline V and J ends were trimmed by 0 bases and 4 bases, with 7 bases remaining between them. Germline V gene sequence: CDR1 MNHEY, CDR2 SMNVEV (reference sequence). This CDR3 region has 13 residues. The CDR3 spells CASSLSPNYEQYF. The CDR3 DNA is TGTGCCAGCAGTTTATCCCCAAATTACGAGCAGTACTTC.

This chain connects TRBV4-1 to TRBJ2-5, with D maybe TRBD2 (5 bases). Between the trimmed V and J ends, which lost 4 bases and 5 bases, there was a span of 11 bases. The CDR3 is 13 residues long. CDR1 and CDR2 from the germline V gene are MGHRA and YSYEKL. The CDR3 sequence: CASSRGVRETQYF. In nucleotides, the CDR3 is TGCGCCAGCAGCCGGGGAGTGAGGGAGACCCAGTACTTC.

This rearrangement joins TRBV11-2 to TRBJ1-1, with unresolved D. Germline lookup yields CDR1 SGHAT and CDR2 FQNNGV. V dropped 3 bases and J dropped 1 base, with 6 bases sitting between them. The CDR3 has 13 amino acids. The CDR3 spells CASSFASNTEAFF. The CDR3 DNA is TGTGCCAGCAGCTTCGCGTCGAACACTGAAGCTTTCTTT.

The genes are TRBV6-1 and TRBJ1-2, with D possibly matching TRBD1 (5 bases). With 6 bases removed from V and 6 bases from J, the gap between germline ends came to 14 bases. The CDR3 loop spans 13 amino acids. CDR1 and CDR2 from the germline V gene are MNHNS and SASEGT. The CDR3 DNA sequence: TGTGCCAGCAGGTATGGGGGGGAAGATGGCTACACCTTC. This gives the protein CASRYGGEDGYTF.

The chain carries TRBV19 and TRBJ1-5; maybe TRBD1 (5 bases). CDR3 length equals 13 residues. V was shortened by 8 bases and J by 6 bases, with 14 bases between the two germline ends. Per germline, CDR1 LNHDA and CDR2 SQIVND (reference sequence). CDR3 protein: CASSRPGLQPQHF. Written as DNA, the CDR3 is TGTGCCAGTTCTCGTCCGGGACTTCAGCCCCAGCATTTT.

This clone occurred once. The chain recombines TRBV19 with TRBJ1-1; D unresolved. The CDR3 is 11 amino acids. The germline V gene has CDR1 LNHDA and CDR2 SQIVND (reference sequence). V lost 4 bases, J lost 10 bases, and 10 bases lay in between. CDR3 nucleotide sequence: TGTGCCAGTAGTACGGGGATCGGAGCTTTCTTT. Translated, it gives CASSTGIGAFF.

The DNA for the CDR3 is TGTGCCAGCAGCTTATCGGGACCGAGCTCCTACGAGCAGTACTTC. Translating gives CASSLSGPSSYEQYF. The V gene is TRBV7-2, the J gene TRBJ2-7; D is tentatively TRBD1 or TRBD2 (5 bases each). Germline CDR1 and CDR2: SGHTA and FQGNSA. This CDR3 is built from 15 residues. Trimming stripped 2 bases from V and 0 bases from J, with 11 bases between.

This chain connects TRBV28 to TRBJ2-7; no reliable D call. The CDR3 length is 15 residues. V was pared by 4 bases and J by 2 bases, with 15 bases between. Germline lookup yields CDR1 MDHEN and CDR2 SYDVKM. The CDR3 sequence is CASSSARAKTYEQYF. CDR3 DNA: TGTGCCAGCAGTTCCGCCCGGGCTAAGACCTACGAGCAGTACTTC.

V and J are TRBV19 and TRBJ1-3, with D tentatively TRBD1 (5 bases). Germline values: CDR1 LNHDA, CDR2 SQIVND (reference sequence). This CDR3 comprises 14 residues. V shed 4 bases and J shed 2 bases, with 9 bases lying between them. CDR3 in DNA: TGTGCCAGTAGTACTGGGACTACTGGAAACACCATATATTTT. The encoded protein is CASSTGTTGNTIYF.

The CDR3 sequence: CASSISNIQYF. The CDR3 DNA sequence: TGTGCCAGTAGTATCTCCAACATTCAGTACTTC. The rearrangement links TRBV19 to TRBJ2-4, with D unresolved. The CDR3 contains 11 residues. Trimming took 3 bases from V and 7 from J, leaving 4 bases between them. Germline assignment: CDR1 LNHDA and CDR2 SQIVND (reference sequence).

The rearrangement uses TRBV4-2 and TRBJ1-3; weak D call: TRBD1 (6 bases). Trimming shortened V by 0 bases and J by 1 base, and 10 bases separated the two germline ends. This CDR3 region has 16 residues. Germline V lookup: CDR1 LGHNA, CDR2 YNFKEQ. The CDR3 coding sequence is TGTGCCAGCAGCCAAGACCAGGGGTATTCTGGAAACACCATATATTTT. Its translation is CASSQDQGYSGNTIYF.

This chain joins TRBV29-1 and TRBJ2-1, with a weak D call TRBD1 (6 bases). This CDR3 is built from 15 residues. In germline, CDR1 is SQVTM, CDR2 ANQGSEA. The V end was cut by 4 bases, the J end by 2 bases, with 15 bases between. The DNA for the CDR3 is TGCAGCGTTGTACCAGGGGACACCCCCTACAATGAGCAGTTCTTC. Its translation: CSVVPGDTPYNEQFF.

J is TRBJ1-5 and V is TRBV19, with D hard to call. Germline V gives CDR1 LNHDA, CDR2 SQIVND (reference sequence). This CDR3 is 8 amino acids long. CDR3 coding DNA: TGTGAGAATCAGCCCCAGCATTTT. This sequence encodes CENQPQHF.

The chain couples TRBV27 to TRBJ2-2, with a weak D call TRBD2 (5 bases). V was trimmed by 3 bases and J by 4 bases, leaving 15 bases between them. CDR3 length equals 16 residues. Germline assignment: CDR1 MNHEY and CDR2 SMNVEV (reference sequence). The CDR3 DNA reads as TGTGCCAGCAGTTTTCTAGCCTTCGAAAGCACCGGGGAGCTGTTTTTT. Residues: CASSFLAFESTGELFF.

The chain employs TRBV19 and TRBJ2-2; D is uncertain. The CDR3 has 12 residues. Germline V gene data show CDR1 as LNHDA and CDR2 as SQIVND (reference sequence). The V end lost 7 bases, the J end lost 6 bases, and 9 bases lay between the germline ends. The DNA for the CDR3 is TGTGCCAGTACTCTGGGATCCGGGGAGCTGTTTTTT. Encoded protein: CASTLGSGELFF.